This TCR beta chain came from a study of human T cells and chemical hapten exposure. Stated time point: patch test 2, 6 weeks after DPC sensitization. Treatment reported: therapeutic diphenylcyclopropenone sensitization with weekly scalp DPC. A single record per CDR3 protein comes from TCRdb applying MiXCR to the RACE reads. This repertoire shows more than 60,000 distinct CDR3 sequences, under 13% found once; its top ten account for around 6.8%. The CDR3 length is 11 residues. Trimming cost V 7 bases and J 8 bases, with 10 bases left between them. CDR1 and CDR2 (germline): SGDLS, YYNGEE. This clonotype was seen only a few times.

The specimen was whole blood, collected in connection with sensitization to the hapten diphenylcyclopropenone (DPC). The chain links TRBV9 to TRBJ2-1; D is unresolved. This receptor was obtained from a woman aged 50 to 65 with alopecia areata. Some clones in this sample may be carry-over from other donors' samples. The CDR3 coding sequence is TGTGCCAGCGGTAAAGTCGATGAGCAGTTCTTC. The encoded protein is CASGKVDEQFF.